This T cell receptor beta chain appears in the sequencing data of a study of T cells in Graves' hyperthyroidism and ophthalmopathy. TCR beta CDR3 regions were amplified from RNA. When the TCR CDR3 underwent first-round RT-PCR, the HTBI primer set was used. MiXCR, applied by TCRdb to the multiplex PCR reads, yields one record per CDR3 protein. Of 190,000 or so distinct CDR3 sequences listed, approximately 20% were seen once; the top ten hold around 47%. The study's findings and limits: In the analysis, a 13 V-J model separated ophthalmopathy from stable hyperthyroidism.

The CDR3 contains 17 residues. Germline lookup yields CDR1 SEHNR and CDR2 FQNEAQ (reference sequence). Trimming took 1 base from V and 9 from J, leaving 19 bases between them. Patients aged 18 to 65 had newly diagnosed hyperthyroidism that had lasted under 2 months. Exclusion of patients followed from uncontrolled infection, other autoimmune disease, pregnancy or lactation. It was 8 to 10 ml of fresh peripheral blood that supplied the PBMCs. Details on this clonotype: Its antigen is undetermined.

V is TRBV7-9 and J is TRBJ1-6, with unresolved D. This clonotype originated in a man aged 40-49 years with Graves' hyperthyroidism. The sequenced sample consisted of blood. Written as DNA, the CDR3 is TGTGCCAGCAGCTTAGGGCATGGCGGCCGCTACCCTTCACCCCTCCACTTT. As protein: CASSLGHGGRYPSPLHF.